This T cell receptor (beta chain) comes out of a study of Graves' ophthalmopathy and Graves' hyperthyroidism. Across the study: There was a collection of peripheral blood at initial diagnosis, before any treatment.

CDR1 SEHNR and CDR2 FQNEAQ come from the germline V gene (reference sequence). V lost 0 bases and J lost 7, with 9 bases in between. This CDR3 has 13 amino acids. This clonotype was seen many times. Amplification of TCR beta CDR3 regions used RNA transcripts. HTBI primers were employed in first-round RT-PCR, then a second-round multiplex PCR followed. Via MiXCR, TCRdb re-called the multiplex PCR reads, giving one row per CDR3 protein. This table holds roughly 610,000 distinct CDR3 sequences, about a fifth found once. The receptor's source is a woman younger than 30 with stable Graves' hyperthyroidism. Some clones in this sample may be carry-over from other donors' samples. This chain joins TRBV7-9 and TRBJ1-1; D uncertain. Sequenced input: peripheral blood. DNA for the CDR3: TGTGCCAGCAGCTTAGCGGGTCGGAATGAAGCTTTCTTT. This gives the protein CASSLAGRNEAFF.